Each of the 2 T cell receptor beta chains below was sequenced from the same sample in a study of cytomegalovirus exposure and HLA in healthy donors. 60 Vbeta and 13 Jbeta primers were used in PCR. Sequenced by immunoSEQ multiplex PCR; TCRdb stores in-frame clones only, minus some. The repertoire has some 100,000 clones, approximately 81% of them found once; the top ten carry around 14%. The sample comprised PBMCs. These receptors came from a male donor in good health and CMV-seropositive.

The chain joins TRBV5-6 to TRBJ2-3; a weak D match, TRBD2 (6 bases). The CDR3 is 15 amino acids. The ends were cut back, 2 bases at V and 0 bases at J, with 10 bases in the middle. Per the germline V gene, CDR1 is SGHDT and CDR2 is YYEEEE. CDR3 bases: TGTGCCAGCAGCTTTCCGGGGGTGAGCACAGATACGCAGTATTTT. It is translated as CASSFPGVSTDTQYF.

CDR3 nucleotides: TGTGCTAGTGGTTTGGCCCATAGTGAAGCTTTCTTT. Translated, it gives CASGLAHSEAFF. The chain carries TRBV12-5 and TRBJ1-1; D gene unclear. The CDR3 spans 12 residues. Germline CDR1 and CDR2: LGHNT and FRNRAP. V lost 1 base to trimming and J lost 7 bases, with 7 bases between them.